This T cell receptor beta chain was identified in a study of cytomegalovirus exposure and HLA in healthy donors. Whole-study results and caveats: First-cohort TCR clusters were later found to tend to co-occur in the approximately 110 validation repertoires. Among TCR beta chains, those listed as cytomegalovirus-associated numbered 164.

The germline V gene encodes CDR1 SGHTA and CDR2 FQGTGA. V trimming: 5 bases; J trimming: 3 bases; junction bases outside the gene matches: 3. The CDR3 loop spans 15 amino acids. With regard to this clone: Its antigen is unknown.

Sequenced by immunoSEQ multiplex PCR; TCRdb stores in-frame clones only, minus some. The sample contains 200,000 or so clones, more than 75% of which appear only once. V usage is TRBV7-3 and J usage is TRBJ2-7; the match to TRBD2 covers 14 bases. The receptor was isolated from a man in his late teens or twenties in good health and CMV-seropositive. Sequencing input: PBMCs. The CDR3 DNA sequence: TGTGCCAGCAGCGCCGGACTAGCGGGGGGCTACGAGCAGTACTTC. It encodes CASSAGLAGGYEQYF.